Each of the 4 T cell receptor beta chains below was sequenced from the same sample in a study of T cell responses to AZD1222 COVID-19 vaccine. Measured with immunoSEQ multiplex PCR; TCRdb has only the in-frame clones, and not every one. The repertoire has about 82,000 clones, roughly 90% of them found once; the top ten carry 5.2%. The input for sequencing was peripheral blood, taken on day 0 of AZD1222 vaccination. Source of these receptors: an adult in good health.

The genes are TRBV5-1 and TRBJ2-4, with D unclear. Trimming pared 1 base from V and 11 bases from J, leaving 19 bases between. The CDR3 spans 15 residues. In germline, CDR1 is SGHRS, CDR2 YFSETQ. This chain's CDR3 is CASSLPLDGVTFQYF. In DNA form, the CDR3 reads TGCGCCAGCAGCTTGCCCTTGGACGGAGTTACCTTTCAGTACTTC. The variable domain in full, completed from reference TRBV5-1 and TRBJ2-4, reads KAGVTQTPRYLIKTRGQQVTLSCSPISGHRSVSWYQQTPGQGLQFLFEYFSETQRNKGNFPGRFSGRQFSNSRSEMNVSTLELGDSALYLCASSLPLDGVTFQYFGAGTRLSVL.

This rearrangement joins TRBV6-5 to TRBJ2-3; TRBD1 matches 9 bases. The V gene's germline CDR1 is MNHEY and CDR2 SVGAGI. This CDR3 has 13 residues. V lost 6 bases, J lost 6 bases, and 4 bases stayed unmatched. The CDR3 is CASSTGGGDTQYF. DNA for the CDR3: TGTGCCAGCAGCACAGGGGGCGGGGATACGCAGTATTTT.

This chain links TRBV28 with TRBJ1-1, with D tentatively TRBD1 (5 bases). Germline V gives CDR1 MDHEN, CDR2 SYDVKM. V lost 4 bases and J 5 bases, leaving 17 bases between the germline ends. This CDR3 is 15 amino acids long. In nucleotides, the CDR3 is TGTGCCAGCAGTTCTCTACCCCAGGGAAGAACTGAAGCTTTCTTT. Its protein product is CASSSLPQGRTEAFF.

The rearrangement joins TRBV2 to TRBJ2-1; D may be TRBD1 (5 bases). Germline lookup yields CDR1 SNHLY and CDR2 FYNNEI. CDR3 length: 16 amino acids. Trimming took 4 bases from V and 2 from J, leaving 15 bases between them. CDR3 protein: CASSGPGRDTYNEQFF. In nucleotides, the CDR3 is TGTGCCAGCAGTGGTCCGGGCAGGGATACCTACAATGAGCAGTTCTTC.